What follows is one T cell receptor (beta chain) and its context. These data come from a study of blood T cell repertoires in COVID-19. Germline values: CDR1 MNHEY, CDR2 SMNVEV (reference sequence). The CDR3 has 14 residues. V was cut by 2 bases and J by 3 bases, with 11 bases left in between. TCRdb's copy holds only in-frame clones and misses some; the assay was immunoSEQ multiplex PCR. This table has under 200,000 clones, approximately 86% appearing once. This receptor was obtained from a man in his 60s with acute or convalescent COVID-19. The rearrangement uses TRBV27 and TRBJ2-7; D gene uncertain. The specimen sequenced was peripheral blood. CDR3 nucleotides: TGTGCCAGCAGTTTAGGTGAGAGTAACTACGAGCAGTACTTC. Encoded protein: CASSLGESNYEQYF.